Listed below are T cell receptor beta chains from one sample, sequenced in a study of shared clonotypes between healthy human individuals. Here immunoSEQ multiplex PCR was the method, and the copy in TCRdb shows in-frame clones only, minus some. Of a few million clones in the sample, approximately 92% are singletons; the top ten hold over 0.12%. The sample was naive CD4+ T cells sorted from blood. These receptors were collected from a man in his late teens or twenties in good health. CDR3s include the opening cysteine and the closing phenylalanine or tryptophan. A D gene is named only where the DNA matches it firmly. Some rows have no size entry. The others give once, few or many, or a class for an expanded clone.

V	J	D	size	length	CDR3	DNA
TRBV7-9	TRBJ2-5	-	-	12	CAIFAGKETQYF	TGTGCCATTTTCGCGGGAAAAGAGACCCAGTACTTC
TRBV5-1	TRBJ2-1	TRBD2	-	15	CASSLTSGSYNEQFF	TGCGCCAGCAGCTTGACTAGCGGTTCCTACAATGAGCAGTTCTTC
TRBV5-4	TRBJ2-2	-	-	15	CASSQREKNTGELFF	TGTGCCAGCAGTCAAAGGGAGAAGAACACCGGGGAGCTGTTTTTT
TRBV28	TRBJ1-2	-	-	15	CASSPTLGQYYGYTF	TGTGCCAGCAGTCCCACCCTAGGACAGTACTATGGCTACACCTTC
TRBV19	TRBJ2-7	-	-	13	CASSEEGYYEQYF	TGTGCCAGTAGTGAGGAGGGTTACTACGAGCAGTACTTC
TRBV11-2	TRBJ1-5	-	-	15	CASSLSGEGNQPQHF	TGTGCCAGCAGCCTGAGCGGGGAGGGCAATCAGCCCCAGCATTTT
TRBV5-1	TRBJ1-3	TRBD1	-	14	CASSETGTGNTIYF	TGCGCCAGCAGCGAGACAGGGACTGGAAACACCATATATTTT
TRBV25-1	TRBJ2-1	TRBD2	once	17	CASSAHPTSGKIDEQFF	TGTGCCAGCAGTGCCCACCCAACTAGCGGGAAAATCGATGAGCAGTTCTTC
TRBV30	TRBJ1-1	-	few	12	CAWTNRVTEAFF	TGTGCCTGGACAAACAGGGTCACTGAAGCTTTCTTT
TRBV30	TRBJ1-1	TRBD1	-	16	CAWRTWDRGRGTEAFF	TGTGCCTGGAGGACCTGGGACAGGGGGAGAGGGACTGAAGCTTTCTTT
TRBV7-2	TRBJ1-1	-	-	14	CASSQRTANTEAFF	TGTGCCAGCAGCCAACGGACAGCGAACACTGAAGCTTTCTTT
TRBV10-1	TRBJ2-1	TRBD2	-	14	CASSDASGYNEQFF	TGCGCCAGCAGTGATGCTAGCGGATACAATGAGCAGTTCTTC
TRBV30	TRBJ1-3	TRBD1	once	13	CAWDRVAGNTIYF	TGTGCCTGGGACAGGGTTGCTGGAAACACCATATATTTT
TRBV19	TRBJ2-6	-	-	15	CASRPEGAGANVLTF	TGTGCCAGTAGGCCCGAGGGGGCTGGGGCCAACGTCCTGACTTTC
TRBV7-9	TRBJ2-5	-	-	16	CASSRWYGVRQETQYF	TGTGCCAGCAGCCGATGGTACGGGGTCCGGCAAGAGACCCAGTACTTC